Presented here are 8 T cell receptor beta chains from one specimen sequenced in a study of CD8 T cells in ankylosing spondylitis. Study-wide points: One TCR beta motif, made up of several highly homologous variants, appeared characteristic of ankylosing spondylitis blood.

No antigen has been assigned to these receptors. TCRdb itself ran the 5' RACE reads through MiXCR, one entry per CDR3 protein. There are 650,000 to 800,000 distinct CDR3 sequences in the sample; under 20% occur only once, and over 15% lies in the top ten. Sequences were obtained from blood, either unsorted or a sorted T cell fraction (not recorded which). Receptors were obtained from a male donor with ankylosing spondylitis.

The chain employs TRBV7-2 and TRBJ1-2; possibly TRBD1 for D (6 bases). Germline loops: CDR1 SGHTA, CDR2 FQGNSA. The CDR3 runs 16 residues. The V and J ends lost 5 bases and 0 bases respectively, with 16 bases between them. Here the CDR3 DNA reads TGTGCCAGCAGCCTTCCACAGGGACTCGCTAACTATGGCTACACCTTC. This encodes CASSLPQGLANYGYTF. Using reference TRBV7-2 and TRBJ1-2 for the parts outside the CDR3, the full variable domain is GAGVSQSPSNKVTEKGKDVELRCDPISGHTALYWYRQSLGQGLEFLIYFQGNSAPDKSGLPSDRFSAERTGGSVSTLTIQRTQQEDSAVYLCASSLPQGLANYGYTFGSGTRLTVV.

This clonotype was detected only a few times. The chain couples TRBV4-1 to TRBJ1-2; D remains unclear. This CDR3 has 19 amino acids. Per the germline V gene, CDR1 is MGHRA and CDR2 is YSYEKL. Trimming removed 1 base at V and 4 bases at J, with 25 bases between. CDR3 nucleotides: TGCGCCAGCAGCCAAGTGAGGGCGGGTAGGGTGATCTCCCTCTATGGCTACACCTTC. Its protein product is CASSQVRAGRVISLYGYTF.

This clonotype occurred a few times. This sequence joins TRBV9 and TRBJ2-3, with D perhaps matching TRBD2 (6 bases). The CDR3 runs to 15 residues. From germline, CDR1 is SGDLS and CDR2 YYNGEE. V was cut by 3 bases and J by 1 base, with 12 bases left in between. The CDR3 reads CASSATRGGTDTQYF. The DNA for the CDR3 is TGTGCCAGCAGCGCGACTAGGGGCGGCACAGATACGCAGTATTTT.

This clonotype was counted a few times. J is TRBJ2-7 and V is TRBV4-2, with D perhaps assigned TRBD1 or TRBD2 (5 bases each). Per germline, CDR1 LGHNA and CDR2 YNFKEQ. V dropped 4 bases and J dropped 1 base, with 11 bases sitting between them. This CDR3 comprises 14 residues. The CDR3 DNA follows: TGTGCCAGCAGCCCCAGAGGGGATTCCTACGAGCAGTACTTC. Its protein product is CASSPRGDSYEQYF.

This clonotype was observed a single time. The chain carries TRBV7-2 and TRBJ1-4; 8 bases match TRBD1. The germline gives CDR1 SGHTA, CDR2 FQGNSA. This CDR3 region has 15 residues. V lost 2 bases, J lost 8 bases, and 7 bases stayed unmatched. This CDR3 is CASSLTAGGEEKLFF. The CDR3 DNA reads TGTGCCAGCAGCTTAACGGCAGGGGGCGAGGAAAAACTGTTTTTT.

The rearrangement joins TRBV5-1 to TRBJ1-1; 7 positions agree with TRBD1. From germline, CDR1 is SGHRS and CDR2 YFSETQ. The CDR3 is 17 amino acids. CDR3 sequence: CATTQGTLQDRATEAFF. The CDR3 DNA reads TGCGCTACGACTCAGGGCACACTCCAAGACAGGGCCACTGAAGCTTTCTTT.

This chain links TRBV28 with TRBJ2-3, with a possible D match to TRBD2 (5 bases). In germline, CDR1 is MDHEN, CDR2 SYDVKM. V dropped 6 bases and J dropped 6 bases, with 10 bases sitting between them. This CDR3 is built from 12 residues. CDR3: CASSTRPDTQYF. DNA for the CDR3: TGTGCCAGCAGCACTAGGCCGGATACGCAGTATTTT.

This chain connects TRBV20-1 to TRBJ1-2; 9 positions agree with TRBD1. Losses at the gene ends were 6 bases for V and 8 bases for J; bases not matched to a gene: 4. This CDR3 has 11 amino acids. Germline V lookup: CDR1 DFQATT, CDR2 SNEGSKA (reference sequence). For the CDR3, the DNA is TGCAGTGCCGACACAGGGGGCGGCTACACCTTC. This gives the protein CSADTGGGYTF.